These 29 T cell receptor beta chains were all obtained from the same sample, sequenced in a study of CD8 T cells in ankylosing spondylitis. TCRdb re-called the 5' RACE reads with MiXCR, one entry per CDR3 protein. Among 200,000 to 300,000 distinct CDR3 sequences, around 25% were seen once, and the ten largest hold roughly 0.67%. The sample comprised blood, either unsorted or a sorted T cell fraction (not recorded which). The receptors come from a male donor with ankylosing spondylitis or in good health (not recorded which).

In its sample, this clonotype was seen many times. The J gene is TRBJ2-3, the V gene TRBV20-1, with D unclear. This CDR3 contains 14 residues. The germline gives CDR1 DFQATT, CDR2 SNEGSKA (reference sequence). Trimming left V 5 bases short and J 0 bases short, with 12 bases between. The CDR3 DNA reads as TGCAGTGCTGCAGACACCGCTAGCACAGATACGCAGTATTTT. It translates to CSAADTASTDTQYF.

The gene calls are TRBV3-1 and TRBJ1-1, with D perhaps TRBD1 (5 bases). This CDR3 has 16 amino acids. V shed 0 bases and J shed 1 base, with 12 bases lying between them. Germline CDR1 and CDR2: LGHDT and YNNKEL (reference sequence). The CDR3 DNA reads TGTGCCAGCAGCCAAGAGCCTTTAAGGGGGAACACTGAAGCTTTCTTT. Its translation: CASSQEPLRGNTEAFF.

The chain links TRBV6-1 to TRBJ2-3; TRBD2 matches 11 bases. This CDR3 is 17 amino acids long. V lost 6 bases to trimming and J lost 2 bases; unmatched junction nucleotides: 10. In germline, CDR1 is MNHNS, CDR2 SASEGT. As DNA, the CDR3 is TGTGCCAGCAGCACTTCGACTAGCGGGGCAAACACAGATACGCAGTATTTT. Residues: CASSTSTSGANTDTQYF.

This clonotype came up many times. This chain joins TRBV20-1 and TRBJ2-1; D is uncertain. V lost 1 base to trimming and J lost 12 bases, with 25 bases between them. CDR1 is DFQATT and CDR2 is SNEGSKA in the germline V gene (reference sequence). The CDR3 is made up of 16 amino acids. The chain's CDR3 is CSARGVLPLEPQWQFF. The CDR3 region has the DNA TGCAGTGCTAGAGGAGTCTTACCTTTGGAACCCCAGTGGCAGTTCTTC.

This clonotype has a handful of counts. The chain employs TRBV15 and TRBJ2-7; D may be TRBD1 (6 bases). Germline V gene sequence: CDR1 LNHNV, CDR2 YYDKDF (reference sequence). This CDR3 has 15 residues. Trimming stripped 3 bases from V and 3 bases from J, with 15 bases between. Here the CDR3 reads CATSSPPGTNYEQYF. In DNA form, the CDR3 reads TGTGCCACCAGCAGCCCCCCCGGGACAAACTACGAGCAGTACTTC.

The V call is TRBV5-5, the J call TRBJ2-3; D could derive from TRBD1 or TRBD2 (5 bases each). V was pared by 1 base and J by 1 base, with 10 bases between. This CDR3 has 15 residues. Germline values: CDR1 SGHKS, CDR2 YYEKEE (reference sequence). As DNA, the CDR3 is TGTGCCAGCAGCTTGAGGGACGGACGCACAGATACGCAGTATTTT. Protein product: CASSLRDGRTDTQYF.

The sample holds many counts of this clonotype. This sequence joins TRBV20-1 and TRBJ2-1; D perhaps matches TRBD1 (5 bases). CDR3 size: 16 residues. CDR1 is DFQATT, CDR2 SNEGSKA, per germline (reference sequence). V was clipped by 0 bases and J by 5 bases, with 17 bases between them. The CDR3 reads CSARDGFRQRDNEQFF. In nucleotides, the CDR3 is TGCAGTGCTAGAGATGGGTTTAGACAGAGAGACAATGAGCAGTTCTTC.

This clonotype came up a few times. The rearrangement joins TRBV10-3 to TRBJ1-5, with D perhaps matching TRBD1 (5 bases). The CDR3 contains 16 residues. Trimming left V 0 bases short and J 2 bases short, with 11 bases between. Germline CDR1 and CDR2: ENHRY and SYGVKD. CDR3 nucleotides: TGTGCCATCAGTGAGTCCGGGGGACGGGGCAATCAGCCCCAGCATTTT. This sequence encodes CAISESGGRGNQPQHF.

CDR3 nucleotides: TGTGCCAGCAGCCCCCAACCCCCGGGGGGGGCCTACGAGCAGTACTTC. It is translated as CASSPQPPGGAYEQYF. The chain has TRBV7-2 and TRBJ2-7; 8 bases match TRBD2. Germline V gene lookup returns CDR1 SGHTA and CDR2 FQGNSA. The V segment lost 5 bases and the J segment 2 bases; nucleotides outside the gene matches: 11. The CDR3 runs 16 residues.

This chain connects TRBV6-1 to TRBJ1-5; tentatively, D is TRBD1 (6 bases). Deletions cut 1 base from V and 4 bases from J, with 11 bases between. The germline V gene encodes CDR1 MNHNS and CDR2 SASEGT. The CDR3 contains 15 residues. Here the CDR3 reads CASSEDGGPNQPQHF. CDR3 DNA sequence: TGTGCCAGCAGTGAAGACGGGGGGCCTAATCAGCCCCAGCATTTT.

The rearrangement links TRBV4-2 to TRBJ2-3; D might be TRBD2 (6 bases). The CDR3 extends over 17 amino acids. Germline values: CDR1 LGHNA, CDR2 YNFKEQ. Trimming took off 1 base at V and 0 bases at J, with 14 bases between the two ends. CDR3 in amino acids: CASSQAFGTGSTDTQYF. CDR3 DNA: TGTGCCAGCAGCCAAGCCTTCGGGACTGGTAGCACAGATACGCAGTATTTT.

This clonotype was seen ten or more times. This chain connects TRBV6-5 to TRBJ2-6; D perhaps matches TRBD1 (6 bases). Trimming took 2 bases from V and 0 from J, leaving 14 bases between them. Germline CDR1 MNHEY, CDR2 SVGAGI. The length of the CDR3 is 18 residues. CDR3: CASSYLPTGSSGANVLTF. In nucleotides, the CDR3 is TGTGCCAGCAGTTACCTCCCCACAGGGAGCTCTGGGGCCAACGTCCTGACTTTC.

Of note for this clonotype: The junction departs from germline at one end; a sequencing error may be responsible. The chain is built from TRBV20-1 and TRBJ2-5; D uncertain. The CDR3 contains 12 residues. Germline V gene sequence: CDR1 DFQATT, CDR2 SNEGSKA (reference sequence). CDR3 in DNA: TGCAGTGCTGGAGATATGGGAGAGACCCAGTACTTC. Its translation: CSAGDMGETQYF.

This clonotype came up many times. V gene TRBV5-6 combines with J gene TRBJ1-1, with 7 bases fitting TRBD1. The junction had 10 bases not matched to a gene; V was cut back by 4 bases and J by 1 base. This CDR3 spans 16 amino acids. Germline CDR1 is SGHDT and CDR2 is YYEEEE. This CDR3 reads CASSPRGGRSNTEAFF. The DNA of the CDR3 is TGTGCCAGCAGCCCCCGAGGGGGCCGCTCGAACACTGAAGCTTTCTTT.

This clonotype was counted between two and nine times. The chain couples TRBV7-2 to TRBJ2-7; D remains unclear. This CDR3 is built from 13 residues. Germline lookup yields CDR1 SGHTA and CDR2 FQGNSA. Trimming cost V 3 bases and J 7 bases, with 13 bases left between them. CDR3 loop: CASSLGSAREQYF. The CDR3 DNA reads TGTGCCAGCAGCTTGGGCTCAGCCAGGGAGCAGTACTTC.

CDR3 nucleotides: TGTGCCAGCAGTCCCCGGGACAGTTACTACAATGAGCAGTTCTTC. Translating gives CASSPRDSYYNEQFF. The chain links TRBV27 to TRBJ2-1; 7 bases line up with TRBD1. The V and J ends lost 5 bases and 3 bases, in that order; junction bases with no gene match: 7. The CDR3 has 15 residues. Germline CDR1 and CDR2: MNHEY and SMNVEV (reference sequence).

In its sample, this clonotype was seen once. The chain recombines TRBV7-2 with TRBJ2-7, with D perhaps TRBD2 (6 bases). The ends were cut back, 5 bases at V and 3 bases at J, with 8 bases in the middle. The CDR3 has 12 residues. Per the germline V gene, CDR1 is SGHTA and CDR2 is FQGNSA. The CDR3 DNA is TGTGCCAGCAGCGGGGGGTTCTACGAGCAGTACTTC. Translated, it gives CASSGGFYEQYF.

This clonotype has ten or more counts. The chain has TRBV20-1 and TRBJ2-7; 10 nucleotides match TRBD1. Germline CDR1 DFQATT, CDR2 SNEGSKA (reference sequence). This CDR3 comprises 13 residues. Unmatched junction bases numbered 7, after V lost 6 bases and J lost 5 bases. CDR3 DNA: TGCAGTGCCCTGCGGGACAGGGGTAACGAGCAGTACTTC. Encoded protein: CSALRDRGNEQYF.

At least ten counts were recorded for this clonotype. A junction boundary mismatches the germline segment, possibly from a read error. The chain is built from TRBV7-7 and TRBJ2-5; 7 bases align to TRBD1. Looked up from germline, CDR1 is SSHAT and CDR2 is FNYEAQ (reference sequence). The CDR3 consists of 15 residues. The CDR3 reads CASSEEQGSWETQYF. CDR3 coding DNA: TGTGCTAGCAGCGAAGAACAGGGGTCGTGGGAGACCCAGTACTTC.

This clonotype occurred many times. The CDR3: CASSLEGWSPEQFF. The DNA of the CDR3 is TGTGCCAGCAGTTTAGAAGGTTGGAGTCCCGAGCAGTTCTTC. The chain employs TRBV12-3 or TRBV12-4 and TRBJ2-1; D gene uncertain. CDR3 length: 14 residues. Trimming took off 1 base at V and 10 bases at J, with 14 bases between the two ends.

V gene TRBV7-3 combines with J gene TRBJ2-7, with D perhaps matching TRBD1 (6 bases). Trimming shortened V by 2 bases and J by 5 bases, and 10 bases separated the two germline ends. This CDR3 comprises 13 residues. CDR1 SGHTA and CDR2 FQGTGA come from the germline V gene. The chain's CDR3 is CASSLGGPNEQYF. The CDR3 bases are TGTGCCAGCAGCTTAGGGGGCCCTAACGAGCAGTACTTC.

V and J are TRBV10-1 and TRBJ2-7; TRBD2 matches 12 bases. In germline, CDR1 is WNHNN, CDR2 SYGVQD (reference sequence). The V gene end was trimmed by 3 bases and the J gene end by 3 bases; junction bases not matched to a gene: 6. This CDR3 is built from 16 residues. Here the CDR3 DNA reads TGCGCCAGCAGTGACGAGACTAGCGGGGGTCACTACGAGCAGTACTTC. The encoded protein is CASSDETSGGHYEQYF.

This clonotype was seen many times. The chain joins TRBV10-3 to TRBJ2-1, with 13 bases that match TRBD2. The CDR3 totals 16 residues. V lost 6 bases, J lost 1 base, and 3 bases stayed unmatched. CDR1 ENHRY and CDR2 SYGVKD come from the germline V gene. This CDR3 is CAISGLAGESYNEQFF. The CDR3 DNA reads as TGTGCCATCAGCGGACTAGCGGGGGAATCCTACAATGAGCAGTTCTTC.

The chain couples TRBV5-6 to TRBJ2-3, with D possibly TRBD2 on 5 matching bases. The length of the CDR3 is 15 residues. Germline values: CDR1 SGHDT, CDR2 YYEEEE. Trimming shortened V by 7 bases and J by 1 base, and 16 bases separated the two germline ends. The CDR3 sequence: CASGSGVLCTDTQYF. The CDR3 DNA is TGTGCCAGCGGCTCCGGGGTCCTCTGCACAGATACGCAGTATTTT. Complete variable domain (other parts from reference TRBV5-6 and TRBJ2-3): DAGVTQSPTHLIKTRGQQVTLRCSPKSGHDTVSWYQQALGQGPQFIFQYYEEEERQRGNFPDRFSGHQFPNYSSELNVNALLLGDSALYLCASGSGVLCTDTQYFGPGTRLTVL.

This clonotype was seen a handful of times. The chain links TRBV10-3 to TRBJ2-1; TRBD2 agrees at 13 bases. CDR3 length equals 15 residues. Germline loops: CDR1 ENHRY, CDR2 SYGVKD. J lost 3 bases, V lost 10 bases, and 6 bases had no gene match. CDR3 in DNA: TGTGCCACCCGGACTAGCGGGGGCCTCTACAATGAGCAGTTCTTC. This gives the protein CATRTSGGLYNEQFF.

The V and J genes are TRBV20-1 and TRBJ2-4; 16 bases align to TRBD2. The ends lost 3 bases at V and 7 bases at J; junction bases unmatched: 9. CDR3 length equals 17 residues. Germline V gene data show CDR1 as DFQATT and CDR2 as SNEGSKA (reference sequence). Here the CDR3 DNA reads TGCAGTGCTAGCGAACCCTTGGGACTAGCGGGGGGGAACATTCAGTACTTC. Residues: CSASEPLGLAGGNIQYF.

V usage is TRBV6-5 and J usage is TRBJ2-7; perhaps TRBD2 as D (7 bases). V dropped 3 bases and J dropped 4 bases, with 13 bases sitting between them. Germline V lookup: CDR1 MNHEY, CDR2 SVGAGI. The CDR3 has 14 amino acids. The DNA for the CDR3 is TGTGCCAGCAGTTATGGGGGGGGGCGTTACGAGCAGTACTTC. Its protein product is CASSYGGGRYEQYF.

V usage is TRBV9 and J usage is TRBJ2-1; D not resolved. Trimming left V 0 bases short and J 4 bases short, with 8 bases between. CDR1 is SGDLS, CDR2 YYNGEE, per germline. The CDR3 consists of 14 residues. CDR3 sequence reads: CASSVGQKYNEQFF. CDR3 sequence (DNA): TGTGCCAGCAGCGTAGGGCAGAAGTACAATGAGCAGTTCTTC.

The chain's CDR3 is CSAIYSEAQYF. CDR3 bases: TGCAGCGCAATATACAGTGAGGCCCAGTACTTC. The chain has TRBV29-1 and TRBJ2-5; D is ambiguous. The CDR3 loop spans 11 amino acids. V lost 7 bases and J lost 9, with 15 bases in between. Germline values: CDR1 SQVTM, CDR2 ANQGSEA.